This is a list of T cell receptor beta chains from one sample in a study of shared clonotypes between healthy human individuals. The protocol was immunoSEQ multiplex PCR, while the TCRdb copy is restricted to in-frame clones and leaves out a portion. Among 2 million to 2.5 million clones listed, just under 95% were seen once. Sequencing was done on a sample of naive CD4+ T cells from PBMCs. These receptors all stem from a man aged 18 to 29 in good health. Some clones in this sample may be carry-over from other donors' samples. Each CDR3 is given with its conserved first and last residue. D genes are given only for firm matches. Clone size is shown for a subset of rows, as once, few, many or a class of expanded clone.

CDR3 protein: CASTPRAASGRVAPNEQFF
CDR3 DNA: TGTGCCAGTACACCTCGGGCGGCTAGCGGGAGGGTCGCCCCCAATGAGCAGTTCTTC
clone size: once
D gene: TRBD2
J gene: TRBJ2-1
V gene: TRBV7-2

CDR3 protein: CASSKGREIGPRGDIEQYF
CDR3 DNA: TGTGCCAGCAGCAAAGGGAGAGAGATTGGACCTCGGGGAGACATCGAGCAGTACTTC
clone size: NA
D gene: NA
J gene: TRBJ2-7
V gene: TRBV21-1

CDR3 protein: CVRSLGVSPSGAPYNEQFF
CDR3 DNA: TGTGTCAGAAGCTTGGGGGTTTCCCCCTCGGGAGCGCCCTACAATGAGCAGTTCTTC
clone size: NA
D gene: NA
J gene: TRBJ2-1
V gene: TRBV7-5

CDR3 protein: CASSPLADTGELFF
CDR3 DNA: TGTGCCAGCTCACCACTGGCGGACACCGGGGAGCTGTTTTTT
clone size: NA
D gene: NA
J gene: TRBJ2-2
V gene: TRBV18

CDR3 protein: CASSFGDRSHGYTF
CDR3 DNA: TGCGCCAGCAGCTTCGGTGACAGAAGCCATGGCTACACCTTC
clone size: NA
D gene: NA
J gene: TRBJ1-2
V gene: TRBV5-1

CDR3 protein: CASSLEAEYTEAFF
CDR3 DNA: TGTGCCAGCAGCTTAGAAGCGGAGTACACTGAAGCTTTCTTT
clone size: NA
D gene: NA
J gene: TRBJ1-1
V gene: TRBV5-4

CDR3 protein: CASRRDSYYGYTF
CDR3 DNA: TGTGCCAGCAGAAGAGACAGCTACTATGGCTACACCTTC
clone size: NA
D gene: NA
J gene: TRBJ1-2
V gene: TRBV6-5

CDR3 protein: CASSPPPREMVFF
CDR3 DNA: TGTGCCAGCTCACCACCTCCCCGGGAGATGGTGTTCTTC
clone size: NA
D gene: NA
J gene: TRBJ2-1
V gene: TRBV18

CDR3 protein: CASSPRDGTQETQYF
CDR3 DNA: TGTGCCAGCTCACCACGGGATGGCACCCAAGAGACCCAGTACTTC
clone size: NA
D gene: NA
J gene: TRBJ2-5
V gene: TRBV18

CDR3 protein: CASRGQGTNTGELFF
CDR3 DNA: TGTGCCAGCAGGGGACAGGGGACGAACACCGGGGAGCTGTTTTTT
clone size: NA
D gene: TRBD1
J gene: TRBJ2-2
V gene: TRBV2

CDR3 protein: CASSVGQETQYF
CDR3 DNA: TGTGCCAGCAGCGTAGGTCAGGAGACCCAGTACTTC
clone size: NA
D gene: NA
J gene: TRBJ2-5
V gene: TRBV9

CDR3 protein: CASSPNPSGNTGELFF
CDR3 DNA: TGCGCCAGCAGCCCCAACCCTAGCGGGAACACCGGGGAGCTGTTTTTT
clone size: NA
D gene: TRBD2
J gene: TRBJ2-2
V gene: TRBV5-1

CDR3 protein: CASSDVVDREQYF
CDR3 DNA: TGCGCCAGCAGTGATGTTGTGGACCGTGAGCAGTATTTT
clone size: NA
D gene: NA
J gene: TRBJ2-3
V gene: TRBV10-1

CDR3 protein: CASSQVSSAPYEQYF
CDR3 DNA: TGTGCCAGCAGCCAAGTCTCTAGCGCTCCCTACGAGCAGTACTTC
clone size: NA
D gene: NA
J gene: TRBJ2-7
V gene: TRBV4-2

CDR3 protein: CASSLGLGFSTDTQYF
CDR3 DNA: TGTGCCAGCAGCTTAGGCCTAGGATTTTCCACAGATACGCAGTATTTT
clone size: NA
D gene: NA
J gene: TRBJ2-3
V gene: TRBV7-3

CDR3 protein: CASGIQGSWETQYF
CDR3 DNA: TGTGCCAGCGGTATACAGGGCTCTTGGGAGACCCAGTACTTC
clone size: NA
D gene: NA
J gene: TRBJ2-5
V gene: TRBV28

CDR3 protein: CASSQAYGTAPYGYTF
CDR3 DNA: TGCGCCAGCAGCCAGGCGTACGGGACGGCCCCCTATGGCTACACCTTC
clone size: NA
D gene: NA
J gene: TRBJ1-2
V gene: TRBV4-1

CDR3 protein: CASSLNWLEAEIYNEQFF
CDR3 DNA: TGTGCCAGCAGTTTAAACTGGCTGGAGGCGGAGATATACAATGAGCAGTTCTTC
clone size: once
D gene: NA
J gene: TRBJ2-1
V gene: TRBV28

CDR3 protein: CASSGSRSGRERYF
CDR3 DNA: TGTGCCAGCAGTGGTTCGAGATCAGGGCGGGAAAGGTACTTC
clone size: NA
D gene: NA
J gene: TRBJ2-7
V gene: TRBV6-1

CDR3 protein: CASSGAGTYEQYF
CDR3 DNA: TGTGCCAGCAGTGGAGCGGGTACCTACGAGCAGTACTTC
clone size: NA
D gene: NA
J gene: TRBJ2-7
V gene: TRBV25-1

CDR3 protein: CASSLGSGSLSGELFF
CDR3 DNA: TGTGCCAGCAGCTTGGGTAGCGGGAGCCTCTCCGGGGAGCTGTTTTTT
clone size: once
D gene: TRBD2
J gene: TRBJ2-2
V gene: TRBV5-5

CDR3 protein: CASSVAEYGYTF
CDR3 DNA: TGTGCCAGCAGCGTAGCTGAGTATGGCTACACCTTC
clone size: NA
D gene: NA
J gene: TRBJ1-2
V gene: TRBV9

CDR3 protein: CASSTGTSVGWGKFF
CDR3 DNA: TGTGCCAGCAGTACCGGGACTAGCGTCGGTTGGGGCAAGTTCTTC
clone size: NA
D gene: TRBD2
J gene: TRBJ2-1
V gene: TRBV27

CDR3 protein: CTSSHRTSGRGDTQYF
CDR3 DNA: TGCACCAGCAGCCATCGGACTAGCGGGAGAGGAGATACGCAGTATTTT
clone size: NA
D gene: NA
J gene: TRBJ2-3
V gene: TRBV1

CDR3 protein: CASSRTQGPGELFF
CDR3 DNA: TGTGCCAGCAGCAGAACACAGGGCCCCGGGGAGCTGTTTTTT
clone size: NA
D gene: NA
J gene: TRBJ2-2
V gene: TRBV7-2

CDR3 protein: CASSDPGQGAWKSEKLFF
CDR3 DNA: TGTGCCAGCAGCGATCCGGGACAGGGGGCGTGGAAGTCCGAAAAACTGTTTTTT
clone size: NA
D gene: TRBD1
J gene: TRBJ1-4
V gene: TRBV28

CDR3 protein: CSVPGLDTQYF
CDR3 DNA: TGCAGCGTACCGGGACTCGATACGCAGTATTTT
clone size: NA
D gene: NA
J gene: TRBJ2-3
V gene: TRBV29-1

CDR3 protein: CASSPNRIGDIQYF
CDR3 DNA: TGTGCCAGCAGTCCGAACAGGATCGGGGACATTCAGTACTTC
clone size: NA
D gene: NA
J gene: TRBJ2-4
V gene: TRBV2

CDR3 protein: CASRQGGETQYF
CDR3 DNA: TGTGCCAGCCGTCAGGGGGGGGAGACCCAGTACTTC
clone size: NA
D gene: NA
J gene: TRBJ2-5
V gene: TRBV2

CDR3 protein: CASSWGTVNEQFF
CDR3 DNA: TGCGCCAGCAGCTGGGGGACAGTCAATGAGCAGTTCTTC
clone size: NA
D gene: TRBD1
J gene: TRBJ2-1
V gene: TRBV5-1

CDR3 protein: CASSLTPNTEAFF
CDR3 DNA: TGCGCCAGCAGCTTGACCCCAAACACTGAAGCTTTCTTT
clone size: NA
D gene: NA
J gene: TRBJ1-1
V gene: TRBV5-1

CDR3 protein: CASSLVASGTLRPQYF
CDR3 DNA: TGTGCCAGCAGCTTGGTGGCTAGCGGGACCTTAAGGCCGCAGTATTTT
clone size: NA
D gene: TRBD2
J gene: TRBJ2-3
V gene: TRBV5-6

CDR3 protein: CASSKLVSEAFF
CDR3 DNA: TGTGCCAGCAGCAAATTAGTGAGCGAAGCTTTCTTT
clone size: NA
D gene: NA
J gene: TRBJ1-1
V gene: TRBV21-1

CDR3 protein: CASCLGSYEQYF
CDR3 DNA: TGTGCCAGCTGCCTGGGGAGCTACGAGCAGTACTTC
clone size: NA
D gene: NA
J gene: TRBJ2-7
V gene: TRBV28

CDR3 protein: CASSSSVVETQYF
CDR3 DNA: TGTGCCAGCAGCTCAAGTGTGGTGGAGACCCAGTACTTC
clone size: NA
D gene: NA
J gene: TRBJ2-5
V gene: TRBV7-3

CDR3 protein: CASSNDPDYEQYF
CDR3 DNA: TGTGCCAGCAGTAATGACCCGGACTACGAGCAGTACTTC
clone size: NA
D gene: NA
J gene: TRBJ2-7
V gene: TRBV28

CDR3 protein: CASSFEQGLGAFF
CDR3 DNA: TGTGCCAGCAGCTTTGAGCAGGGTCTGGGAGCTTTCTTT
clone size: once
D gene: NA
J gene: TRBJ1-1
V gene: TRBV7-2

CDR3 protein: CASSSGTSGTYEQYF
CDR3 DNA: TGTGCCAGCTCTTCCGGGACTAGCGGGACCTACGAGCAGTACTTC
clone size: NA
D gene: TRBD2
J gene: TRBJ2-7
V gene: TRBV18

CDR3 protein: CASSFRQGEDTQYF
CDR3 DNA: TGTGCCAGCAGCTTTCGACAGGGGGAAGATACGCAGTATTTT
clone size: NA
D gene: TRBD1
J gene: TRBJ2-3
V gene: TRBV7-2

CDR3 protein: CASSQERTSGKNIQYF
CDR3 DNA: TGCGCCAGCAGCCAAGAAAGGACTAGCGGGAAAAACATTCAGTACTTC
clone size: NA
D gene: TRBD2
J gene: TRBJ2-4
V gene: TRBV4-1

CDR3 protein: CASSLRAGLSYEQYF
CDR3 DNA: TGTGCCAGCAGCTTAAGGGCAGGGCTCTCCTACGAGCAGTACTTC
clone size: once
D gene: NA
J gene: TRBJ2-7
V gene: TRBV7-3

CDR3 protein: CASSGFIDTSTDTQYF
CDR3 DNA: TGCGCCAGCAGCGGCTTCATCGACACCAGCACAGATACGCAGTATTTT
clone size: NA
D gene: NA
J gene: TRBJ2-3
V gene: TRBV5-1

CDR3 protein: CASSQGSPGNTIYF
CDR3 DNA: TGTGCCAGCAGTCAGGGGTCCCCTGGAAACACCATATATTTT
clone size: NA
D gene: NA
J gene: TRBJ1-3
V gene: TRBV28

CDR3 protein: CASISGTGVEQYF
CDR3 DNA: TGTGCCAGCATTAGCGGGACAGGGGTGGAGCAGTACTTC
clone size: NA
D gene: TRBD1
J gene: TRBJ2-5
V gene: TRBV6-5

CDR3 protein: CASSLGSGRNEQYF
CDR3 DNA: TGTGCCAGCAGTTTGGGTAGCGGGAGAAACGAGCAGTACTTC
clone size: once
D gene: TRBD2
J gene: TRBJ2-7
V gene: TRBV6-5

CDR3 protein: CATLDRPRGTQYF
CDR3 DNA: TGTGCCACCTTGGACAGACCCCGGGGGACCCAGTACTTC
clone size: once
D gene: NA
J gene: TRBJ2-5
V gene: TRBV6-5